This TCR beta chain appears in the sequencing data of a study of cytomegalovirus exposure and HLA in healthy donors. Findings and caveats of the study: In an earlier analysis, most TCR beta V segments were productive about 87% or about 30% of the time. It was assumed in the presence/absence analyses that sequencing depth was roughly uniform across donors. It was shown in a later analysis that HLA-associated TCR beta chains were more clonally expanded than other, equally common chains.

Researchers ran the PCR with 60 Vbeta and 13 Jbeta primers. Assay: immunoSEQ multiplex PCR; the TCRdb copy retains only in-frame clones and omits some. The sample has approximately 180,000 clones; more than 75% are singletons. Concerning this clone itself: The antigen is undetermined.

Donors counted as nominally healthy when sampled, yet unrecorded immune exposures were likely. This CDR3 region has 14 residues. V shed 2 bases and J shed 2 bases, with 8 bases lying between them. Germline V gene data show CDR1 as MNHEY and CDR2 as SVGAGI. The clonotype originates from a girl under three years old in good health and CMV-seronegative. This chain links TRBV6-5 with TRBJ2-3; D remains ambiguous. Sequenced: PBMCs. The CDR3 here is CASSYAGFTDTQYF. The CDR3 nucleotides are TGTGCCAGCAGTTACGCAGGATTCACAGATACGCAGTATTTT.